These 27 T cell receptor beta chains were sequenced from one sample in a study of post-analysis software for immune sequencing data. Libraries were made from TCR beta cDNA, and they carried unique molecular identifiers. TCRdb fed the PCR reads into MiXCR, producing one record per CDR3 protein. The data contain some 690,000 distinct CDR3 sequences, around 27% of them singletons. For these receptors, no antigen is known. Notes on the study in general: Patients carried roughly five TRBV segments more frequently than controls did, and TRBV5-6, TRBV5-1 and TRBV20-1 were among them.

The sample taken for sequencing was blood. Every receptor here comes from a girl aged 10-17 years with multiple sclerosis.

This clonotype has a count of ten or more. This chain uses TRBV20-1 with TRBJ2-1, with D tentatively TRBD1 (5 bases). The CDR3 is made up of 11 amino acids. V lost 0 bases and J lost 15, with 12 bases in between. Germline V gene sequence: CDR1 DFQATT, CDR2 SNEGSKA (reference sequence). The CDR3, as DNA: TGCAGTGCTAGAGATCAGGGCAGACTGTTCTTC. Residues: CSARDQGRLFF.

As for this clonotype: Relative to the germline gene, one junction end is altered; a read error may explain this. This chain uses TRBV13 with TRBJ2-5, with TRBD2 identical over 7 bases. The J call is doubtful: the DNA matches TRBJ2-7 better. From germline, CDR1 is PRHDT and CDR2 FYEKMQ (reference sequence). This CDR3 is built from 13 residues. The CDR3 sequence: CVSIIGGSDEQYF. In nucleotides, the CDR3 is TGTGTCAGCATCATCGGCGGGAGCGACGAGCAGTACTTC.

This clonotype was found a few times. The gene calls are TRBV20-1 and TRBJ2-7; TRBD2 is a possible D gene (6 bases). Germline CDR1 and CDR2: DFQATT and SNEGSKA (reference sequence). The CDR3 runs 16 residues. V was pared by 3 bases and J by 0 bases, with 18 bases between. In DNA, the CDR3 is TGCAGTGCTAGTACGGGGCTAGCGTACAGCTCCTACGAGCAGTACTTC. Translated, it gives CSASTGLAYSSYEQYF.

V is TRBV11-2 and J is TRBJ2-1; no clear D gene. Trimming removed 4 bases at V and 5 bases at J, with 6 bases between. This CDR3 is built from 12 residues. The germline gives CDR1 SGHAT, CDR2 FQNNGV. The CDR3 is CASSWWNNEQFF. The CDR3 DNA sequence: TGTGCCAGCAGCTGGTGGAACAATGAGCAGTTCTTC.

The J gene is TRBJ1-5, the V gene TRBV7-2; D is possibly TRBD1 (5 bases). The CDR3 runs 14 residues. The germline V gene has CDR1 SGHTA and CDR2 FQGNSA. Trimming removed 5 bases from V and 2 bases from J, with 10 bases in between. DNA for the CDR3: TGTGCCAGCAGCCCTCGGACACGCAATCAGCCCCAGCATTTT. Protein product: CASSPRTRNQPQHF.

The J gene is TRBJ2-3, the V gene TRBV6-5, with 8 bases aligning to TRBD2. Germline V lookup: CDR1 MNHEY, CDR2 SVGAGI. Trimming cost V 2 bases and J 3 bases; bases outside gene matches: 4. The CDR3 runs to 15 residues. This chain's CDR3 is CASSYGGRTTDTQYF. DNA of the CDR3: TGTGCCAGCAGTTACGGCGGGAGGACAACAGATACGCAGTATTTT.

This clonotype was seen at least ten times. The chain employs TRBV4-2 and TRBJ1-5, with D tentatively TRBD1 (5 bases). V lost 8 bases and J lost 3, with 20 bases in between. Germline lookup yields CDR1 LGHNA and CDR2 YNFKEQ. The CDR3 contains 16 residues. The CDR3 here is CASRIDRGPFNQPQHF. The CDR3 DNA is TGTGCCAGCCGAATAGACCGGGGACCCTTCAATCAGCCCCAGCATTTT.

The J gene is TRBJ2-3, the V gene TRBV7-9; D is possibly TRBD1 (5 bases). V lost 7 bases and J 0 bases, leaving 14 bases between the germline ends. Germline CDR1 reads SEHNR; CDR2 reads FQNEAQ (reference sequence). CDR3 length: 15 amino acids. In DNA form, the CDR3 reads TGTGCCAGCACCAGGACACGACAGAGCACAGATACGCAGTATTTT. It encodes CASTRTRQSTDTQYF.

This clonotype was observed a handful of times. CDR3 in DNA: TGTGCCATCAGTGACGCGAGGACTAGCGGCACAGATACGCAGTATTTT. It is translated as CAISDARTSGTDTQYF. The V gene is TRBV10-3, the J gene TRBJ2-3, with 9 bases fitting TRBD2. The V gene's germline CDR1 is ENHRY and CDR2 SYGVKD. V dropped 3 bases and J dropped 1; count of bases not matched to a gene: 5. There are 16 residues in the CDR3.

This clonotype has only a few counts. In DNA, the CDR3 is TGTGCCATCAGCCTAAATCTAGCGGGGGGCCGCACAGATACGCAGTATTTT. Encoded protein: CAISLNLAGGRTDTQYF. The V call is TRBV10-3, the J call TRBJ2-3, with 11 bases aligning to TRBD2. The CDR3 is made up of 17 amino acids. After removal of 6 bases from V and 1 base from J, the junction contained 9 bases not matched to a gene. The germline V gene encodes CDR1 ENHRY and CDR2 SYGVKD.

This clonotype was seen more than once but under ten times. V usage is TRBV7-2 and J usage is TRBJ1-4; possibly TRBD1 for D (5 bases). The V end lost 5 bases, the J end lost 7 bases, and 20 bases lay between the germline ends. Per germline, CDR1 SGHTA and CDR2 FQGNSA. CDR3 length: 16 residues. The CDR3 here is CASSPEPVREGEKLFF. CDR3 DNA: TGTGCCAGCAGCCCCGAACCGGTCAGGGAGGGTGAAAAACTGTTTTTT. The complete variable domain, with remaining parts taken from reference TRBV7-2 and TRBJ1-4, reads GAGVSQSPSNKVTEKGKDVELRCDPISGHTALYWYRQSLGQGLEFLIYFQGNSAPDKSGLPSDRFSAERTGGSVSTLTIQRTQQEDSAVYLCASSPEPVREGEKLFFGSGTQLSVL.

The rearrangement links TRBV20-1 to TRBJ1-1; 7 nucleotides line up with TRBD1. V lost 6 bases to trimming and J lost 5 bases; unmatched junction nucleotides: 6. Germline V CDR1 and CDR2: DFQATT, SNEGSKA (reference sequence). The CDR3 loop spans 12 amino acids. Here the CDR3 DNA reads TGCAGTGCAAACAGGGGTGGTACTGAAGCTTTCTTT. Protein product: CSANRGGTEAFF.

This chain links TRBV4-3 with TRBJ2-1; the D gene is possibly TRBD1 (5 bases). This CDR3 has 15 amino acids. Looked up from germline, CDR1 is LGHNA and CDR2 is YSLEER. V lost 2 bases and J lost 4, with 12 bases in between. DNA for the CDR3: TGCGCCAGCAGCCAAATAGTACAGGAGTACAATGAGCAGTTCTTC. This gives the protein CASSQIVQEYNEQFF.

V and J are TRBV5-1 and TRBJ2-3; D is ambiguous. V lost 6 bases and J lost 9, with 17 bases in between. The CDR3 is 13 residues long. Germline V CDR1 and CDR2: SGHRS, YFSETQ. CDR3 amino acids: CASTVGPVETQYF. Here the CDR3 DNA reads TGCGCCAGCACTGTTGGCCCTGTGGAAACGCAGTATTTT.

This clonotype was recorded only once. The chain is built from TRBV20-1 and TRBJ1-5; 11 bases are a match to TRBD1. The CDR3 totals 17 residues. From germline, CDR1 is DFQATT and CDR2 SNEGSKA (reference sequence). Trimming took 1 base from V and 4 from J; bases not matched to a gene: 9. This CDR3 reads CSARAKPGTGGNQPQHF. CDR3 in DNA: TGCAGTGCTAGAGCCAAGCCCGGGACAGGGGGGAATCAGCCCCAGCATTTT.

J is TRBJ2-5 and V is TRBV7-7, with D tentatively TRBD2 (6 bases). Trimming removed 5 bases from V and 2 bases from J, with 12 bases in between. The CDR3 spans 14 residues. Germline V lookup: CDR1 SSHAT, CDR2 FNYEAQ (reference sequence). The CDR3, as DNA: TGTGCCAGCAGCCCACGCCGGGAGCAAGAGACCCAGTACTTC. This encodes CASSPRREQETQYF.

This rearrangement joins TRBV25-1 to TRBJ2-7, with a weak D call TRBD2 (6 bases). Germline V lookup: CDR1 MGHDK, CDR2 SYGVNS. The CDR3 is 13 residues long. V lost 4 bases and J lost 2, with 9 bases in between. The CDR3 DNA is TGTGCCAGCAGTGTTGCTAGCGCCTACGAGCAGTACTTC. The encoded protein is CASSVASAYEQYF.

This clonotype was seen only a few times. The V call is TRBV10-3, the J call TRBJ2-5, with D unclear. The V end lost 0 bases, the J end lost 5 bases, and 7 bases lay between the germline ends. Germline V CDR1 and CDR2: ENHRY, SYGVKD. The CDR3 contains 13 residues. In nucleotides, the CDR3 is TGTGCCATCAGTGAGTCAGGCCCGGAGACCCAGTACTTC. Residues: CAISESGPETQYF.

This clonotype was detected many times. The genes are TRBV7-9 and TRBJ2-7; D not certain. Germline values: CDR1 SEHNR, CDR2 FQNEAQ (reference sequence). V was shortened by 0 bases and J by 7 bases, with 7 bases between the two germline ends. The CDR3 runs to 12 residues. The CDR3 sequence is CASSLASREQYF. CDR3 nucleotide sequence: TGTGCCAGCAGCTTAGCCAGTCGGGAGCAGTACTTC. The whole variable domain, filled in from reference TRBV7-9 and TRBJ2-7, reads DTGVSQNPRHKITKRGQNVTFRCDPISEHNRLYWYRQTLGQGPEFLTYFQNEAQLEKSRLLSDRFSAERPKGSFSTLEIQRTEQGDSAMYLCASSLASREQYFGPGTRLTVT.

This chain connects TRBV2 to TRBJ1-2, with D possibly TRBD1 on 5 matching bases. The CDR3 has 14 amino acids. V was trimmed by 9 bases and J by 8 bases, leaving 22 bases between them. CDR1 is SNHLY, CDR2 FYNNEI, per germline. CDR3 coding DNA: TGTGCCAGTACACTGCGGACCGCCGGGGGGGGCTACACCTTC. Its protein product is CASTLRTAGGGYTF.

This clonotype was seen a handful of times. This chain uses TRBV5-1 with TRBJ2-3; no clear D. The CDR3 loop spans 14 amino acids. Germline loops: CDR1 SGHRS, CDR2 YFSETQ. Trimming cost V 5 bases and J 6 bases, with 16 bases left between them. Here the CDR3 DNA reads TGCGCCAGCAGAGTGGACGGTCCTCCGGATACGCAGTATTTT. Its protein is CASRVDGPPDTQYF. Full variable domain (rest looked up from reference TRBV5-1 and TRBJ2-3): KAGVTQTPRYLIKTRGQQVTLSCSPISGHRSVSWYQQTPGQGLQFLFEYFSETQRNKGNFPGRFSGRQFSNSRSEMNVSTLELGDSALYLCASRVDGPPDTQYFGPGTRLTVL.

The V gene is TRBV7-2, the J gene TRBJ1-4, with 7 bases matching TRBD1. CDR3 length equals 15 residues. Trimming removed 5 bases from V and 7 bases from J; junction bases left unmatched: 10. From germline, CDR1 is SGHTA and CDR2 FQGNSA. The CDR3 sequence: CASSQRAGGAEKLFF. In DNA form, the CDR3 reads TGTGCCAGCAGCCAGAGGGCAGGGGGGGCTGAAAAACTGTTTTTT.

The rearrangement links TRBV2 to TRBJ2-5; D possibly corresponds to TRBD1 (7 bases). The germline gives CDR1 SNHLY, CDR2 FYNNEI. Trimming pared 7 bases from V and 5 bases from J, leaving 14 bases between. The CDR3 contains 13 residues. CDR3 amino acids: CASTQGGYETQYF. In nucleotides, the CDR3 is TGTGCCAGCACTCAGGGGGGTTATGAGACCCAGTACTTC.

This clonotype has a single count. The rearrangement joins TRBV12-3 or TRBV12-4 to TRBJ2-1; 11 nucleotides match TRBD1. CDR3 length equals 17 residues. Losses at the gene ends were 1 base for V and 8 bases for J; bases not matched to a gene: 10. The CDR3 region has the DNA TGTGCCAGCAGTTTAGTAATAGGACAGGGGGCTCATTATGAGCAGTTCTTC. The encoded protein is CASSLVIGQGAHYEQFF.

This clonotype showed up just a few times. CDR3 sequence reads: CASSLFYRQAVMVEQYF. The CDR3, as DNA: TGTGCCAGCAGCTTATTCTACAGGCAGGCTGTAATGGTCGAGCAGTACTTC. J is TRBJ2-7 and V is TRBV7-8, with D possibly being TRBD1 (5 bases). Germline V gives CDR1 SGHVS, CDR2 FQNEAQ. V was cut by 2 bases and J by 6 bases, with 23 bases left in between. There are 17 residues in the CDR3.

The sample holds a few counts of this clonotype. The DNA of the CDR3 is TGCAGTGCTAGAGCCGTAGACAGTCACCGCTCCTACAATGAGCAGTTCTTC. This sequence encodes CSARAVDSHRSYNEQFF. The V gene is TRBV20-1, the J gene TRBJ2-1; a weak D match, TRBD1 (5 bases). The V and J ends lost 1 base and 0 bases respectively, with 16 bases between them. The CDR3 sequence is 17 residues long. Germline V gene lookup returns CDR1 DFQATT and CDR2 SNEGSKA (reference sequence).

The table lists this clonotype with a few counts. As DNA, the CDR3 is TGTGCCAGCAGCATCGGGGCAGCTTATAACTACGAGCAGTACTTC. It codes for CASSIGAAYNYEQYF. The chain has TRBV12-3 or TRBV12-4 and TRBJ2-7; tentatively, D is TRBD1 or TRBD2 (5 bases each). The CDR3 is made up of 15 amino acids. V was trimmed by 6 bases and J by 3 bases, leaving 18 bases between them.